This TCR beta chain was sequenced in a study of CD8+CD57+ T cells in acquired aplastic anemia. Trimming cost V 8 bases and J 1 base, with 20 bases left between them. This CDR3 spans 16 amino acids. Those patients picked for sequencing had displayed CD8+CD57+ cell expansion on flow cytometry. Patients were therapy-naive when their blood was sampled. The template used for profiling TCR beta VDJ and CDR3 was genomic DNA. MiXCR was run by TCRdb on the reads, yielding one entry per CDR3 protein. Here the sample spans 150,000 to 200,000 distinct CDR3 sequences, 48% being singletons. The TCR comes from a human donor with aplastic anemia. The sample comprised sorted CD4+, CD8+, or CD8+CD57+ T cells (not recorded which) from PBMCs. The V call is TRBV12-3 or TRBV12-4, the J call TRBJ2-5; D is possibly TRBD1 (7 bases). This chain's CDR3 is CASAFGGTATQETQYF. CDR3 nucleotide sequence: TGTGCCAGCGCGTTCGGCGGGACAGCAACCCAAGAGACCCAGTACTTC.